These T cell receptor beta chains were read from a single sample in a study of T cell responses to AZD1222 COVID-19 vaccine. The repertoire was sequenced with immunoSEQ multiplex PCR; TCRdb's copy has only in-frame clones and lacks some. This sample has 120,000 or so clones; around nine tenths occur once, and the top ten carry around 10%. Source: peripheral blood, taken on day 0 of MenACWY control vaccination. The receptors come from an adult in good health. Each CDR3 is given with its conserved first and last residue. The D gene is left open where the match is weak. Clone sizes are given selectively: once, few, many, or a class where the clone is expanded.

V	size	J	D	DNA	CDR3
TRBV6-5	.	TRBJ2-1	.	TGTGCCAGCAGTTACTCGGTGGCCGGGCAGTTCTTC	CASSYSVAGQFF
TRBV6-5	.	TRBJ2-7	TRBD1	TGTGCCAGCAGTTACGGGGACAGGGCCTACGAGCAGTACTTC	CASSYGDRAYEQYF
TRBV7-2	few	TRBJ2-5	TRBD1	TGTGCCAGCAGCTTCGGACAGGGAGGATTGGAGACCCAGTACTTC	CASSFGQGGLETQYF
TRBV5-1	.	TRBJ2-1	.	TGCGCCAGCAGCCGACAGGCCAGCTCCTACAATGAGCAGTTCTTC	CASSRQASSYNEQFF
TRBV4-3	.	TRBJ2-1	TRBD2	TGCGCCAGCAGCCAAGGGACTAGCGGAACTTCCCCTTCCTACAATGAGCAGTTCTTC	CASSQGTSGTSPSYNEQFF
TRBV5-6	.	TRBJ2-3	.	TGTGCCAGCAGCGGGGGGACAGTGGGAGATACGCAGTATTTT	CASSGGTVGDTQYF
TRBV5-5	.	TRBJ1-5	TRBD1	TGTGCCAGCAGCTTGGAACAGGGGTATCAGCCCCAGCATTTT	CASSLEQGYQPQHF
TRBV27	.	TRBJ1-4	.	TGTGCCAGCAGTTTATACCAGGGTTTGGGTGAAAAACTGTTTTTT	CASSLYQGLGEKLFF
TRBV30	.	TRBJ2-7	TRBD2	TGTGCCTGGAGCCCGGGACTAGCGGGAGTCGAGCAGTACTTC	CAWSPGLAGVEQYF
TRBV4-1	once	TRBJ2-7	.	TGCGCCAGCAGCCGGTCACAGGGACCGTTCTACGAGCAGTACTTC	CASSRSQGPFYEQYF
TRBV20-1	.	TRBJ2-1	TRBD2	TGCAGTGCTAGTCTGGCGGGAGGGCGTTTCAATGAGCAGTTCTTC	CSASLAGGRFNEQFF
TRBV5-4	.	TRBJ2-7	TRBD2	TGTGCCAGCAGCTTGGGACTAGCGGGACGCGAGCAGTACTTC	CASSLGLAGREQYF
TRBV21-1	once	TRBJ2-2	.	TGTGCCAGCAGCAAAGGGACAGTGATAAACACCGGGGAGCTGTTTTTT	CASSKGTVINTGELFF
TRBV11-2	.	TRBJ2-5	.	TGTGCCAGCAGCTTTGCCGAAGAGACCCAGTACTTC	CASSFAEETQYF
TRBV4-1	.	TRBJ2-4	.	TGCGCCAGCAGCCAGCTAGGCCTACCGAGGAACATTCAGTACTTC	CASSQLGLPRNIQYF
TRBV6-2/TRBV6-3	once	TRBJ2-7	.	TGTGCCAGCAGCCGCGACGATAAGCAGTACTTC	CASSRDDKQYF
TRBV11-2	.	TRBJ1-2	TRBD1	TGTGCCAGCAGCTTATGGGACAGTTTCTATGGCTACACCTTC	CASSLWDSFYGYTF
TRBV6-5	.	TRBJ1-2	.	TGTGCCAGCAGTCTCCAAGGGGAGAGATACTATGGCTACACCTTC	CASSLQGERYYGYTF
TRBV7-9	.	TRBJ2-1	.	TGTGCCAGCAGCCGGGCCGACCTGTGGAGGGAGCAGTTCTTC	CASSRADLWREQFF
TRBV2	.	TRBJ2-7	TRBD1	TGTGCCAGCAGTGAAGCGGGGGACAGGGAATACGAGCAGTACTTC	CASSEAGDREYEQYF
TRBV2	.	TRBJ2-1	.	TGTGCCAGCACCCTTTTGCGGGCTTCCTACAATGAGCAGTTCTTC	CASTLLRASYNEQFF
TRBV28	.	TRBJ1-2	.	TGTGCCAGCAGTTTGGCAGGTTACAACTATGGCTACACCTTC	CASSLAGYNYGYTF
TRBV7-8	.	TRBJ2-3	TRBD2	TGTGCCAGCAGCTTAATGGCGGGAGGGTCCACAAATACGCAGTATTTT	CASSLMAGGSTNTQYF
TRBV7-2	.	TRBJ1-1	.	TGTGCCAGCAGCCCATCGGTACGGAGGAACACTGAAGCTTTCTTT	CASSPSVRRNTEAFF
TRBV30	.	TRBJ2-7	TRBD2	TGTGCCTGGAGTGAGGGACTAGTAAGCGAGCAGTACTTC	CAWSEGLVSEQYF
TRBV18	.	TRBJ2-7	.	TGTGCCAGCTCCAGGACAGAGTTGGCGTATGATGCGTACTTC	CASSRTELAYDAYF
TRBV5-6	.	TRBJ2-5	TRBD2	TGTGCCAGCAGATTTCTAGCGGGAGGGCCGTCAGAGACCCAGTACTTC	CASRFLAGGPSETQYF
TRBV7-9	once	TRBJ1-3	TRBD1	TGTGCCAGCGGTATGGGACAGTTCTCTGGAAACACCATATATTTT	CASGMGQFSGNTIYF
TRBV6-5	.	TRBJ2-7	.	TGTGCCAGCAGTTACTCGAAAGGCGGGGATTCCTACGAGCAGTACTTC	CASSYSKGGDSYEQYF